Listed below are T cell receptor beta chains from one sample, sequenced in a study of CD8+ T cells in alopecia areata. This table comes from immunoSEQ multiplex PCR, and its TCRdb copy is limited to in-frame clones, with some not included. The sample lists around 170,000 clones, about 47% occurring once. Specimen: CD8+ T cells sorted from blood, collected around week 54, from a patient treated with tofacitinib. Receptor source: a human donor with alopecia areata. Both conserved end residues are part of each CDR3. The D gene is left open where the match is weak.

D,J,V,CDR3
-,TRBJ2-7,TRBV12-5,CASGSWVSYEQYF
TRBD1,TRBJ2-3,TRBV27,CASSFLGQAHTDTQYF
TRBD1,TRBJ1-5,TRBV25-1,CASSAQGFGQPQHF
-,TRBJ2-2,TRBV2,CASSEALRDTGELFF
-,TRBJ2-3,TRBV30,CAWGQNTDTQYF
TRBD2,TRBJ2-3,TRBV5-1,CASSSRGGEDTQYF
-,TRBJ2-5,TRBV10-3,CAISESGIQETQYF
-,TRBJ2-5,TRBV30,CAWSLAGRPQETQYF
TRBD1,TRBJ2-1,TRBV27,CASSYGTGSYNEQFF
TRBD2,TRBJ2-5,TRBV7-9,CASSPGGIQETQYF
-,TRBJ1-1,TRBV9,CASSVGGDTEAFF
-,TRBJ1-3,TRBV2,CASSSFITHSYSGNTIYF
-,TRBJ1-5,TRBV27,CASSWRLSTQPQHF
TRBD1,TRBJ2-1,TRBV29-1,CSVERRGPYNEQFF
-,TRBJ1-6,TRBV7-9,CASSLSSGTQWNSPLHF
-,TRBJ1-5,TRBV7-9,CASSYGTASNQPQHF
-,TRBJ2-4,TRBV7-9,CASSLTLAKNIQYF
-,TRBJ1-2,TRBV7-2,CASSPDRNYGYTF
-,TRBJ1-2,TRBV9,CASSVGGHGYTF
TRBD1,TRBJ2-5,TRBV13,CASSSGTGGRETQYF
-,TRBJ1-6,TRBV4-2,CASSFQNSPLHF
-,TRBJ1-5,TRBV7-9,CASSQGVSNQPQHF
-,TRBJ2-7,TRBV7-9,CASSFSYEQYF
-,TRBJ2-1,TRBV15,CATSRDLGPPYNEQFF
TRBD2,TRBJ2-7,TRBV29-1,CSVVGSPGREHPYEQYF
-,TRBJ2-5,TRBV5-6,CASSWETQETQYF
-,TRBJ1-5,TRBV2,CASSEGLQGNQPQHF
-,TRBJ2-2,TRBV30,CAWSVGAGGELFF
-,TRBJ1-1,TRBV7-8,CASSPGLLGTEAFF
-,TRBJ1-6,TRBV30,CAWRGISYNSPLHF
-,TRBJ2-5,TRBV5-1,CASSSAAPGETQYF
-,TRBJ2-1,TRBV5-1,CASSSGNEQFF
TRBD1,TRBJ1-6,TRBV30,CAWSDEGQGYSPLHF
TRBD1,TRBJ2-7,TRBV13,CASSAGQGYEQYF
-,TRBJ1-1,TRBV29-1,CSGLNTEAFF
-,TRBJ2-5,TRBV14,CASSQDPATEPAQETQYF
TRBD1,TRBJ2-2,TRBV7-8,CASSRQGAGELFF
TRBD2,TRBJ2-1,TRBV7-8,CASSLIASGGPSSYNEQFF
-,TRBJ1-1,TRBV25-1,CAASQTTEAFF
-,TRBJ2-7,TRBV29-1,CSAPLGQSYEQYF
-,TRBJ2-5,TRBV2,CATTFEQETQYF
-,TRBJ2-1,TRBV4-3,CASSQDRGRNEQFF
-,TRBJ1-1,TRBV5-4,CASSPRQMNTEAFF
TRBD2,TRBJ2-5,TRBV15,CATSRDGEGLAETQYF
TRBD2,TRBJ2-3,TRBV7-6,CASSPSGAGSTDTQYF